The source of this T cell receptor beta chain is a study of blood T cell repertoires in COVID-19. Study in general: Donors in the United States, Italy and Spain gave samples during acute or convalescent COVID-19.

In germline, CDR1 is MNHEY, CDR2 SVGAGI. The CDR3 totals 14 residues. Unmatched junction bases numbered 7, after V lost 4 bases and J lost 5 bases. Per the original methods: Cell counts per sample came from amplifying reference gene primers. Libraries were prepared by immunoSEQ multiplex PCR; TCRdb keeps only in-frame clonotypes and omits some of them. V, J and clone size derive from that table, while D and trimming were established from the DNA sequence. The data contain roughly 200,000 clones, 65% to 85% of them singletons. The chain carries TRBV6-5 and TRBJ2-5; 7 bases match TRBD1. The specimen sequenced was peripheral blood. This clonotype was obtained from a man aged 35-49 years with acute or convalescent COVID-19. CDR3 bases: TGTGCCAGCAGTTCCTGGGACAGCCGCGAGACCCAGTACTTC. It specifies CASSSWDSRETQYF.